This entry is about one T cell receptor beta chain. Antigen: not known. The sample has other DNA sequences that encode this CDR3 too. Repertoires were generated with immunoSEQ multiplex PCR, while TCRdb's copy carries only in-frame clones and drops some. This sample has 140,000 or so clones; approximately 91% occur once, and the top ten carry around 1.8%. This specimen comes from a study of T cell responses to AZD1222 COVID-19 vaccine. The study, taken as a whole, reports: All repertoire sampling was performed exclusively after the peak T cell response.

The CDR3 totals 14 residues. CDR1 is SGHRS, CDR2 YFSETQ, per germline. Trimming pared 4 bases from V and 6 bases from J, leaving 15 bases between. Sequenced material: peripheral blood, taken 28 days after the second AZD1222 dose. V and J are TRBV5-1 and TRBJ2-3, with TRBD2 as a possible D gene (6 bases). The sequence was obtained from an adult who received the AZD1222 COVID-19 vaccine. CDR3 region: CASSLRGGVDTQYF. CDR3 in DNA: TGCGCCAGCAGCCTGCGGGGTGGGGTGGATACGCAGTATTTT.